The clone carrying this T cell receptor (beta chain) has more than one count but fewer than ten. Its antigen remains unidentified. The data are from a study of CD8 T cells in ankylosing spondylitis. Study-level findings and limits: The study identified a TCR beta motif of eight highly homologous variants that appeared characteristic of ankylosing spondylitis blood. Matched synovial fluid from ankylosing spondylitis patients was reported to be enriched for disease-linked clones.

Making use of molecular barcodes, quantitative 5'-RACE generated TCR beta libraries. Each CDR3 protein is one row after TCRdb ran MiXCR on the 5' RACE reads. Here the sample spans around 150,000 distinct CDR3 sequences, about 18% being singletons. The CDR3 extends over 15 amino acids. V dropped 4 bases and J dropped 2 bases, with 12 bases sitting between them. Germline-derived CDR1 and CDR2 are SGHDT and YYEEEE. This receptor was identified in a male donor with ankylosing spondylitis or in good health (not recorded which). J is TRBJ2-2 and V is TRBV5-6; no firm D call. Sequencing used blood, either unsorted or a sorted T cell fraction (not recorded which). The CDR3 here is CASSPADKNTGELFF. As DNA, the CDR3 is TGTGCCAGCAGCCCGGCAGACAAAAACACCGGGGAGCTGTTTTTT.